These 3 T cell receptor beta chains came from one sample sequenced in a study of cytomegalovirus exposure and HLA in healthy donors. The PCR had 60 Vbeta and 13 Jbeta primers. The method was immunoSEQ multiplex PCR; TCRdb's version includes in-frame clones alone and lacks a portion of them. The sample gives more than 100,000 clones, 80% to 85% of which show up once; roughly 8.2% is in the top ten. Sequencing input: PBMCs. These receptors all stem from a woman between 50 and 59 years old in good health and CMV-seropositive.

This chain links TRBV6-5 with TRBJ2-1; no reliable D call. The germline CDR1 and CDR2 sequences are MNHEY and SVGAGI. Trimming shortened V by 6 bases and J by 0 bases, and 9 bases separated the two germline ends. CDR3 length: 14 residues. The CDR3 DNA follows: TGTGCCAGCAGCCGAAGCCGCTCCTACAATGAGCAGTTCTTC. This gives the protein CASSRSRSYNEQFF.

The chain is built from TRBV10-1 and TRBJ1-1; D is possibly TRBD1 (6 bases). Germline CDR1 and CDR2: WNHNN and SYGVQD (reference sequence). The CDR3 is 11 residues long. V lost 5 bases and J 12 bases, leaving 13 bases between the germline ends. The DNA of the CDR3 is TGCGCCAGCAGTAACAGGGCGAGGACTTTCTTT. Protein: CASSNRARTFF.

The chain has TRBV18 and TRBJ2-7, with D possibly TRBD2 on 6 matching bases. Trimming cost V 2 bases and J 2 bases, with 13 bases left between them. Germline V lookup: CDR1 KGHSH, CDR2 LQKENI. The CDR3 is 15 residues long. The CDR3 coding sequence is TGTGCCAGCTCACCAATGGCGGGGAAGCCCTACGAGCAGTACTTC. It codes for CASSPMAGKPYEQYF.